This T cell receptor beta chain was retrieved from a study of metastatic and nonmetastatic thyroid tumors. Study-wide background: Repertoires of blood and of tissue (tumor or nodule) from malignant and benign thyroid patients were compared.

V was pared by 1 base and J by 5 bases, with 6 bases between. This CDR3 has 12 amino acids. From germline, CDR1 is MGHRA and CDR2 YSYEKL. Concerning this clone itself: Its antigen remains unknown.

Original processing methods: Clinicopathological groups differed in CDR3, with these differences serving to build a distant-metastasis classifier for papillary thyroid cancer. TCRdb re-called the PCR reads through MiXCR. These V and J calls are TCRdb output, not the study's own analysis. This table holds around 23,000 clones, around 21% found once. No treatment of any kind had been given to any patient before thyroid surgery. Study conclusions and caveats: As reported, TCR beta diversity in blood and tumor was significantly higher in malignant thyroid tumors than in benign nodules.

The chain joins TRBV4-1 to TRBJ2-7; D might be TRBD1 (5 bases). Sequencing was carried out using blood. The clonotype comes from a female donor with papillary thyroid cancer or a benign thyroid nodule (not recorded which). Some clones in this sample may be carry-over from other donors' samples. CDR3 DNA: TGCGCCAGCAGCCAAGGACAGCACGAGCAGTACTTC. Residues: CASSQGQHEQYF.